A single sample is the source of the 12 T cell receptor beta chains below, sequenced in a study of blood T cell repertoires in COVID-19. Clones were read by immunoSEQ multiplex PCR, and TCRdb kept only the in-frame ones, dropping some. The table lists 100,000 to 150,000 clones, around 89% of them singletons. Material: peripheral blood. The receptor source for this set is a man aged 55-75 years with COVID-19, enrolled during active disease.

DNA for the CDR3: TGTGCCAGCAGTCAGGACTGGCGAAACACCATATATTTT. Amino acid sequence: CASSQDWRNTIYF. J is TRBJ1-3 and V is TRBV11-2, with D unclear. The length of the CDR3 is 13 residues. The germline CDR1 and CDR2 sequences are SGHAT and FQNNGV. V was pared by 6 bases and J by 5 bases, with 11 bases between.

The chain carries TRBV30 and TRBJ1-2; possible D gene TRBD1, 5 bases. The V gene's germline CDR1 is GTSNPN and CDR2 SVGIG (reference sequence). The length of the CDR3 is 14 residues. Between the trimmed V and J ends, which lost 3 bases and 4 bases, there was a span of 15 bases. CDR3 in amino acids: CAWSEDGGSYGYTF. The CDR3 DNA reads as TGTGCCTGGAGCGAGGACGGGGGTTCCTATGGCTACACCTTC.

The chain couples TRBV11-3 to TRBJ2-1; D is ambiguous. This CDR3 region has 14 residues. Germline values: CDR1 SGHNT, CDR2 YENEEA. V shed 0 bases and J shed 4 bases, with 7 bases lying between them. DNA of the CDR3: TGTGCCAGCAGCTTAGAACTGTCGTACAATGAGCAGTTCTTC. As protein: CASSLELSYNEQFF. Full variable domain (rest looked up from reference TRBV11-3 and TRBJ2-1): EAGVVQSPRYKIIEKKQPVAFWCNPISGHNTLYWYLQNLGQGPELLIRYENEEAVDDSQLPKDRFSAERLKGVDSTLKIQPAELGDSAVYLCASSLELSYNEQFFGPGTRLTVL.

The J gene is TRBJ1-4, the V gene TRBV10-3; TRBD1 is a possible D gene (6 bases). The CDR3 loop spans 17 amino acids. Trimming stripped 0 bases from V and 0 bases from J, with 11 bases between. In germline, CDR1 is ENHRY, CDR2 SYGVKD. The CDR3 loop is CAISESTGVTTNEKLFF. The CDR3 DNA reads as TGTGCCATCAGTGAGTCGACAGGAGTGACAACTAATGAAAAACTGTTTTTT.

The rearrangement joins TRBV19 to TRBJ1-1; tentative D call: TRBD1 (5 bases). The V gene lost 4 bases and the J gene lost 1 base, with 7 bases spanning the gap. CDR1 and CDR2 (germline): LNHDA, SQIVND (reference sequence). This CDR3 comprises 13 residues. Here the CDR3 reads CASSSQGNTEAFF. The CDR3 region has the DNA TGTGCCAGTAGTAGCCAGGGGAACACTGAAGCTTTCTTT. The variable domain in full, completed from reference TRBV19 and TRBJ1-1, reads DGGITQSPKYLFRKEGQNVTLSCEQNLNHDAMYWYRQDPGQGLRLIYYSQIVNDFQKGDIAEGYSVSREKKESFPLTVTSAQKNPTAFYLCASSSQGNTEAFFGQGTRLTVV.

V and J are TRBV7-2 and TRBJ1-5; 7 bases map to TRBD1. V lost 6 bases to trimming and J lost 2 bases; unmatched junction nucleotides: 19. Per the germline V gene, CDR1 is SGHTA and CDR2 is FQGNSA. CDR3 length: 19 residues. CDR3 coding DNA: TGTGCCAGCAGTTCCTCTATTCATACAGGGGTCTCGGGCAATCAGCCCCAGCATTTT. Translation: CASSSSIHTGVSGNQPQHF.

The genes are TRBV18 and TRBJ1-5; weak D call: TRBD1 (6 bases). The V end lost 3 bases, the J end lost 7 bases, and 10 bases lay between the germline ends. The CDR3 sequence is 13 residues long. Germline V lookup: CDR1 KGHSH, CDR2 LQKENI. CDR3 protein: CASSPQGNQPQHF. The CDR3 DNA follows: TGTGCCAGCTCACCCCAGGGGAACCAGCCCCAGCATTTT.

The V call is TRBV7-2, the J call TRBJ1-1; 8 nucleotides line up with TRBD1. The trim removed 1 base at V and 8 bases at J, leaving 6 bases unmatched. Per germline, CDR1 SGHTA and CDR2 FQGNSA. The CDR3 length is 14 residues. This chain's CDR3 is CASSLGAGGSEAFF. CDR3 bases: TGTGCCAGCAGCTTAGGGGCAGGGGGCTCCGAAGCTTTCTTT.

The chain has TRBV27 and TRBJ2-2, with no clear D. V was clipped by 1 base and J by 0 bases, with 9 bases between them. The length of the CDR3 is 16 residues. Germline loops: CDR1 MNHEY, CDR2 SMNVEV (reference sequence). Written as DNA, the CDR3 is TGTGCCAGCAGTTTATATCCAGCGTCGAACACCGGGGAGCTGTTTTTT. Protein: CASSLYPASNTGELFF.

The chain employs TRBV2 and TRBJ1-5; perhaps TRBD1 as D (6 bases). The CDR3 runs to 15 residues. Germline V CDR1 and CDR2: SNHLY, FYNNEI. V was shortened by 3 bases and J by 1 base, with 10 bases between the two germline ends. CDR3 sequence reads: CASSESQGSNQPQHF. CDR3 bases: TGTGCCAGCAGTGAGTCACAGGGAAGCAATCAGCCCCAGCATTTT.

The chain joins TRBV7-2 to TRBJ1-5; tentatively, D is TRBD1 (6 bases). CDR3 size: 16 residues. The V and J ends lost 5 bases and 4 bases respectively, with 18 bases between them. The germline V gene encodes CDR1 SGHTA and CDR2 FQGNSA. CDR3 DNA sequence: TGTGCCAGCAGCGTTCTCACAGGGTTGGGGAATCAGCCCCAGCATTTT. Its protein product is CASSVLTGLGNQPQHF.

V is TRBV4-2 and J is TRBJ1-1, with TRBD1 as a possible D gene (5 bases). V was clipped by 0 bases and J by 1 base, with 9 bases between them. The CDR3 runs to 15 residues. Germline V gene lookup returns CDR1 LGHNA and CDR2 YNFKEQ. CDR3 in amino acids: CASSQDVGGNTEAFF. The CDR3 DNA sequence: TGTGCCAGCAGCCAAGATGTGGGGGGGAACACTGAAGCTTTCTTT.